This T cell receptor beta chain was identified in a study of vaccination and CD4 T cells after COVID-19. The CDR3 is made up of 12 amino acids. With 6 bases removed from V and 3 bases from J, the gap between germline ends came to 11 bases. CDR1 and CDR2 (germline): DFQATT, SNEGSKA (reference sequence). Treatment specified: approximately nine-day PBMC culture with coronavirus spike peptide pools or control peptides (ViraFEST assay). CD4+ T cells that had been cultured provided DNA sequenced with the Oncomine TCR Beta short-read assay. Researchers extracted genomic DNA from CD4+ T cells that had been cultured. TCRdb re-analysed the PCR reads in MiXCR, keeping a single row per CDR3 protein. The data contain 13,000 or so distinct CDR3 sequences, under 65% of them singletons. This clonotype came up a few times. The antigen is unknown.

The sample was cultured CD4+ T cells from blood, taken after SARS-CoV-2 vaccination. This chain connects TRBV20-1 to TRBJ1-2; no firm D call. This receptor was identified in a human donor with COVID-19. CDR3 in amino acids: CSAPRADYGYTF. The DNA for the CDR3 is TGCAGTGCCCCTCGGGCAGACTATGGCTACACCTTC.